The TCR beta chain described here comes from a study of human T cells and chemical hapten exposure. Study-wide context: Across the whole study, which lasted approximately 23 weeks, patients were given diphenylcyclopropenone on the scalp once a week. Read at 6 days, the patch tests placed 0.01% DPC on the upper back. General observations from the study: Relative to controls, expanded TCRs formed significantly more large CDR3 similarity clusters.

The CDR3 spans 15 residues. V lost 4 bases, J lost 8 bases, and 15 bases lay in between. CDR1 is SGHDN, CDR2 FVKESK, per germline. As to time point: patch test 2, 6 weeks after DPC sensitization. Regarding treatment: therapeutic diphenylcyclopropenone sensitization with weekly scalp DPC. RNA extraction used unfractionated whole blood as the source of total RNA. TCRdb re-called the RACE reads through MiXCR, storing one row per CDR3 protein. The sample carries 120,000 to 150,000 distinct CDR3 sequences, 12% recorded once. This clonotype occurred a few times. The antigen remains undetermined. Sequences were derived from whole blood, sampled in connection with sensitization to the hapten diphenylcyclopropenone (DPC). V and J are TRBV14 and TRBJ2-6; D may be TRBD1 (7 bases). The receptor comes from a woman aged 50 to 60 with alopecia areata. Some clones in this sample may be carry-over from other donors' samples. CDR3 in DNA: TGTGCCAGCAGCCCCCGGGCAGGGGGGACCAACGTCCTGACTTTC. As protein: CASSPRAGGTNVLTF.